This T cell receptor (beta chain) was recovered during a study of shared clonotypes between healthy human individuals. Sequencing used immunoSEQ multiplex PCR; TCRdb keeps in-frame clones, though not all of them. The table shows a few million clones, with just over 90% occurring only once. Material for sequencing was naive CD4+ T cells sorted from blood. Sample subset: CD45RA+ positively selected. The clonotype comes from a man aged 18 to 29 in good health.

The CDR3: CAISERDRPYGYTF. In DNA form, the CDR3 reads TGTGCCATCAGTGAGCGGGACCGACCCTATGGCTACACCTTC. The gene calls are TRBV10-3 and TRBJ1-2; tentative D call: TRBD1 (5 bases). V shed 2 bases and J shed 4 bases, with 11 bases lying between them. CDR3 length equals 14 residues. Germline CDR1 ENHRY, CDR2 SYGVKD.